These T cell receptor beta chains were read from a single sample in a study of cytomegalovirus exposure and HLA in healthy donors. Assay: immunoSEQ multiplex PCR; the TCRdb copy retains only in-frame clones and omits some. The table lists about 90,000 clones, around 64% of them singletons. The material sequenced was PBMCs. These receptors originate from a man aged 30-40 years in good health and CMV-seronegative. The CDR3 runs from the conserved cysteine through the conserved F or W. Fields, in order: clone size, J gene, V gene, D gene, CDR3 protein, CDR3 DNA. The D gene is left open where the match is weak. Rows give clone size only sometimes, using once, few, many, or a class for an expanded clone.

>-|TRBJ2-7|TRBV27|-
CASSSLSPYEQYF
TGTGCCAGCAGTTCCCTTTCTCCCTACGAGCAGTACTTC
>-|TRBJ2-5|TRBV28|TRBD1
CASSSAPGGLQETQYF
TGTGCCAGCAGTTCCGCCCCAGGGGGCCTACAAGAGACCCAGTACTTC
>-|TRBJ1-5|TRBV30|-
CAWSDLETENHQPQHF
TGTGCCTGGAGTGATTTGGAGACAGAGAACCATCAGCCCCAGCATTTT
>-|TRBJ1-1|TRBV7-3|-
CASSLIVSNTEAFF
TGTGCCAGCAGCTTAATCGTTTCGAACACTGAAGCTTTCTTT
>-|TRBJ2-3|TRBV11-3|TRBD2
CASSPSGRASDTQYF
TGTGCCAGCAGCCCAAGCGGGAGGGCCTCAGATACGCAGTATTTT
>-|TRBJ1-1|TRBV2|TRBD1
CASSFDRGAEAFF
TGTGCCAGCAGCTTCGACAGGGGCGCTGAAGCTTTCTTT
>-|TRBJ2-7|TRBV19|TRBD1
CASRDRAYEQYF
TGTGCCAGCCGGGACAGGGCTTACGAGCAGTACTTC
>-|TRBJ2-5|TRBV5-1|-
CASIELETQYF
TGCGCCAGCATTGAGTTAGAGACCCAGTACTTC
>once|TRBJ2-2|TRBV30|TRBD2
CARGAGGNTGELFF
TGTGCCCGGGGTGCGGGGGGTAACACCGGGGAGCTGTTTTTT
>-|TRBJ2-7|TRBV7-6|TRBD2
CASSLERGSYEQYF
TGTGCCAGCAGCTTGGAGCGGGGGTCGTACGAGCAGTACTTC
>few|TRBJ1-3|TRBV6-5|-
CASSYSGQLGNTIYF
TGTGCCAGCAGTTACTCCGGACAGCTTGGAAACACCATATATTTT